This T cell receptor (beta chain) was sequenced in a study of vaccination effects on CD4 cells after COVID-19 (dated 2022 in TCRdb). At the level of the whole study: In the ViraFEST assay, PBMC were stimulated with viral peptide pools, and antigen-specific CD4+ T cell clonotypes were then identified by expansion using TCR sequencing. Across the study, the median time from the second dose to post-vaccine sampling was 72 days (range 14 to 241). Some 2 million PBMC per well were cultured with about 9 ug/ml peptides in IMDM containing 5% human AB serum, around 10 IU/ml IL-2 and gentamicin. The study compared SARS-CoV-2 spike-specific CD4+ TCR repertoires before and after mRNA vaccination in COVID-19 convalescent patients and infection-naive vaccine recipients. Altogether, roughly 10 COVID-19 convalescent patients and a few SARS-CoV-2-naive healthy vaccine recipients made up the full study. Cultures from other donors in the study were sequenced using the Oncomine TCR Beta short-read assay on an Illumina iSeq 100. The full study reports these points: Among healthy vaccine recipients, nearly all vaccine-induced clones were SARS-CoV-2 mono-reactive, and just 1 of 255 was cross-reactive with common cold coronaviruses. Only a small number of convalescent patients were included, and no early post-infection timepoints were available, which limited the study. Clones induced by infection and clones induced by vaccination both contracted markedly at late timepoints after vaccination, which fits with T cell responses waning over time.

Relative to germline, V is 1 base shorter and J is 5 bases shorter, with 12 bases between their ends. CDR1 SGHRS and CDR2 YFSETQ are derived from the germline V gene. The CDR3 holds 14 amino acids from the cysteine to the phenylalanine. Left in the record is the CDR3 DNA by itself, 42 bases read in frame from the first base. For this clone: It lacks a known antigen. Per-base quality was not reported, and no clone a single base away is much larger than it.

The library was produced with the immunoSEQ multiplex PCR assay. TCR beta CDR3 sequencing was performed on DNA from the cultured, isolated CD4+ T cells. The authors' analysis ran thus. Non-productive TCR sequences were discarded, and reads were trimmed to the CDR3 region, with only CDR3s of 7 or more amino acids retained. Antigen-specific clonotypes were identified with the MANAFEST web app by comparing expansion in peptide wells against reference cultures. For clones to be considered positive, expansion at FDR<0.05 versus reference and all other wells, an odds ratio above 5, and a frequency above 0.1% in two replicate wells were required. A clonotype was called cross-reactive if it was significantly expanded both in SARS-CoV-2 spike wells and in at least one common cold coronavirus spike condition. Using the stringdist R package, CDR3 similarity was measured by Levenshtein distance, and unrooted trees were constructed with ape in R 3.6.1. TCRdb took over this immuneACCESS table, retaining in-frame rearrangements with V and J assigned. Such tables are incomplete; in checked studies, under half of the missing clones stem from an unresolved V gene, and the remainder is unexplained. V and J calls and clone size are as listed in that table; D and trimming were resolved from the DNA. In all, the sample holds 60,000 to 80,000 clones, and over 70% of those were seen once. About 2.2% of the sample is taken by the ten largest.

After around 10 days of culture, CD4+ T cells were isolated with the EasySep CD4+ T cell isolation kit. Participants received two doses of either the BNT162b2 or the mRNA-1273 mRNA SARS-CoV-2 vaccine. The absence of prior SARS-CoV-2 infection in healthy vaccine recipients was confirmed by negative nucleocapsid antibodies before and after vaccination. On days 3 and 7, half of the culture medium was replaced with fresh IL-2-containing medium. Unless noted otherwise, every peptide stimulation condition was cultured in triplicate wells. Using Ficoll-Paque Plus gradient centrifugation, PBMC were separated from whole blood and then either used fresh or cryopreserved at -140C. Genomic DNA was extracted from cultured CD4+ T cells with the QIAamp micro DNA kit.

Sequencing used CD4+ T cells from PBMCs cultured without peptide, obtained after COVID-19 vaccination. The chain is assembled from TRBV5-1 and TRBJ2-5; no D gene is confidently identified. The receptor's source is a human donor who received a COVID-19 vaccine. The CDR3 sequence is CASSLRSIPETQYF. The nucleotides are TGCGCCAGCAGCTTGAGAAGCATCCCGGAGACCCAGTACTTC. The full variable domain, completed from the reference TRBV5-1 and TRBJ2-5 proteins outside the CDR3, reads KAGVTQTPRYLIKTRGQQVTLSCSPISGHRSVSWYQQTPGQGLQFLFEYFSETQRNKGNFPGRFSGRQFSNSRSEMNVSTLELGDSALYLCASSLRSIPETQYFGPGTRLLVL.